The 16 T cell receptor beta chains listed next were all sequenced from one sample in a study of blood T cell repertoires in COVID-19. Method: immunoSEQ multiplex PCR; TCRdb's copy keeps in-frame clones and lacks some. The data show some 130,000 clones, approximately 79% seen once. The sequenced sample was PBMCs or T cells enriched from blood (not recorded which). These receptors all stem from a middle-aged man with acute COVID-19.

In this sample, this clone turned up once. This sequence joins TRBV5-1 and TRBJ1-4; D perhaps matches TRBD1 (6 bases). V was cut by 1 base and J by 8 bases, with 15 bases left in between. The V gene's germline CDR1 is SGHRS and CDR2 YFSETQ. This CDR3 region has 15 residues. The CDR3 sequence is CASSLSGTRREKLFF. DNA of the CDR3: TGCGCCAGCAGCTTGTCCGGGACACGGAGGGAAAAACTGTTTTTT.

The CDR3 reads CAISWTGVGYTF. The CDR3 DNA sequence: TGTGCCATCAGTTGGACAGGGGTCGGCTACACCTTC. The V and J genes are TRBV10-3 and TRBJ1-2; 9 bases map to TRBD1. With V trimmed by 5 bases and J by 8 bases, 3 bases remained unmatched. CDR3 length: 12 residues. In germline, CDR1 is ENHRY, CDR2 SYGVKD.

The chain uses TRBV19 and TRBJ1-2; the match to TRBD1 covers 9 bases. This CDR3 comprises 15 residues. With V trimmed by 5 bases and J by 2 bases, 6 bases remained unmatched. Germline CDR1 and CDR2: LNHDA and SQIVND (reference sequence). The CDR3: CASSVRDRENYGYTF. CDR3 bases: TGTGCCAGTAGTGTCCGGGACAGGGAAAACTATGGCTACACCTTC.

This clone was observed a handful of times. This chain joins TRBV28 and TRBJ1-2, with 8 positions matching TRBD1. Trimming cost V 3 bases and J 8 bases; bases outside gene matches: 5. The CDR3 spans 13 residues. The germline gives CDR1 MDHEN, CDR2 SYDVKM. The CDR3 loop is CASSFPGQGGYTF. The CDR3 nucleotides are TGTGCCAGCAGTTTCCCCGGACAGGGAGGCTACACCTTC.

The V and J genes are TRBV12-3 or TRBV12-4 and TRBJ1-2; D perhaps matches TRBD1 (6 bases). V was trimmed by 5 bases and J by 4 bases, leaving 11 bases between them. The CDR3 spans 13 residues. CDR3 in amino acids: CASSGQTIYGYTF. CDR3 DNA: TGTGCCAGCAGTGGACAGACAATCTATGGCTACACCTTC.

The rearrangement joins TRBV3-1 (or the pseudogene TRBV3-2) to TRBJ2-3, with 8 bases fitting TRBD2. This CDR3 has 16 amino acids. Germline V CDR1 and CDR2: LGHDT, YNNKEL (reference sequence). J was trimmed by 2 bases and V by 4 bases; bases with no gene match: 8. The CDR3 reads CASSPRLARNTDTQYF. In DNA, the CDR3 is TGTGCCAGCAGCCCTAGACTAGCGAGGAACACAGATACGCAGTATTTT.

V is TRBV27 and J is TRBJ2-2; possible D gene TRBD1, 7 bases. The CDR3 loop spans 16 amino acids. CDR1 is MNHEY and CDR2 is SMNVEV in the germline V gene (reference sequence). The V and J ends lost 5 bases and 3 bases respectively, with 16 bases between them. DNA for the CDR3: TGTGCCAGCAGTCCTAGGGGGCGCGGGGACACCGGGGAGCTGTTTTTT. Protein product: CASSPRGRGDTGELFF.

The chain links TRBV21-1 to TRBJ2-1; TRBD2 is the table's D call, not checked against the DNA. TRBV21-1 is listed as a pseudogene. This CDR3 is built from 16 residues. DNA for the CDR3: TGTGCCAGCAGCGCTAGCGGGCGGGGGGTCCACAATGAGCAGTTCTTC. As protein: CASSASGRGVHNEQFF.

There are a few counts of this clone. V and J are TRBV6-5 and TRBJ2-7, with TRBD2 matching 12 bases. This CDR3 spans 14 amino acids. The J segment lost 5 bases and the V segment lost 6 bases, leaving 5 bases of the junction unmatched. Germline CDR1 is MNHEY and CDR2 is SVGAGI. The CDR3, as DNA: TGTGCCAGCAGGTCTAGCGGGAGGGCCCACGAGCAGTACTTC. It codes for CASRSSGRAHEQYF.

The chain links TRBV9 to TRBJ2-4; 7 bases are shared with TRBD2. Germline CDR1 reads SGDLS; CDR2 reads YYNGEE. This CDR3 spans 15 amino acids. The V gene end was trimmed by 0 bases and the J gene end by 6 bases; junction bases not matched to a gene: 6. The CDR3 loop reads CASSVVGGRGNIQYF. The CDR3 DNA follows: TGTGCCAGCAGCGTAGTGGGAGGGAGGGGAAACATTCAGTACTTC.

The chain uses TRBV7-6 and TRBJ2-5, with 9 bases aligning to TRBD1. Germline V CDR1 and CDR2: SGHVS, FNYEAQ. Unmatched junction bases numbered 8, after V lost 5 bases and J lost 4 bases. This CDR3 is 15 amino acids long. The CDR3: CASSPNRGRGETQYF. The CDR3 nucleotides read TGTGCCAGCAGCCCTAACAGGGGGCGTGGAGAGACCCAGTACTTC.

The J gene is TRBJ2-2, the V gene TRBV12-3 or TRBV12-4, with D possibly TRBD1 on 6 matching bases. Between the trimmed V and J ends, which lost 8 bases and 1 base, there was a span of 8 bases. CDR3 length: 13 amino acids. For the CDR3, the DNA is TGTGCCAGCTCGACAGGGAACACCGGGGAGCTGTTTTTT. Encoded protein: CASSTGNTGELFF.

For the CDR3, the DNA is TGTGCCAGCAGCTTGGTCCGACAGTACTCCTCTGGAAACACCATATATTTT. It codes for CASSLVRQYSSGNTIYF. The V gene is TRBV5-8, the J gene TRBJ1-3, with a possible D match to TRBD1 (5 bases). The CDR3 covers 17 residues. CDR1 and CDR2 (germline): SGHTS, YDEGEE. V was shortened by 0 bases and J by 0 bases, with 13 bases between the two germline ends. Complete variable domain (other parts from reference TRBV5-8 and TRBJ1-3): EAGVTQSPTHLIKTRGQQATLRCSPISGHTSVYWYQQALGLGLQFLLWYDEGEERNRGNFPPRFSGRQFPNYSSELNVNALELEDSALYLCASSLVRQYSSGNTIYFGEGSWLTVV.

The genes are TRBV7-9 and TRBJ2-1, with D tentatively TRBD1 (5 bases). This CDR3 region has 14 residues. In germline, CDR1 is SEHNR, CDR2 FQNEAQ (reference sequence). Trimming removed 0 bases from V and 8 bases from J, with 11 bases in between. CDR3 sequence reads: CASSLAGPGDEQFF. The CDR3 bases are TGTGCCAGCAGCTTAGCGGGGCCTGGCGATGAGCAGTTCTTC.

The J gene is TRBJ2-3, the V gene TRBV10-1; D is perhaps TRBD2 (7 bases). Germline CDR1 reads WNHNN; CDR2 reads SYGVQD (reference sequence). This CDR3 has 16 residues. The ends were cut back, 0 bases at V and 2 bases at J, with 12 bases in the middle. CDR3 sequence: CASSESGGGYTDTQYF. CDR3 nucleotides: TGCGCCAGCAGTGAGTCTGGCGGGGGCTACACAGATACGCAGTATTTT.

This sequence joins TRBV6-5 and TRBJ1-2, with 8 positions matching TRBD1. The J segment lost 4 bases and the V segment lost 5 bases, leaving 9 bases of the junction unmatched. The germline gives CDR1 MNHEY, CDR2 SVGAGI. This CDR3 is built from 15 residues. CDR3 DNA sequence: TGTGCCAGCAGTCCCGGACAGGGTGGAGGCTATGGCTACACCTTC. Protein product: CASSPGQGGGYGYTF.